The 31 T cell receptor beta chains in this list originate from one sample, sequenced in a study of brain T cells in children with intractable seizures. TCRdb's copy holds only in-frame clones and misses some; the assay was immunoSEQ multiplex PCR. Here the sample spans 110,000 or so clones, 94% being singletons. The input for sequencing was peripheral blood, taken at surgery. The receptors derive from a boy less than two years old with hemimegalencephaly and intractable seizures.

The V and J genes are TRBV28 and TRBJ2-7; a possible D gene is TRBD2 (5 bases). The CDR3 is made up of 14 amino acids. The germline gives CDR1 MDHEN, CDR2 SYDVKM. V lost 3 bases, J lost 2 bases, and 11 bases lay in between. The CDR3 DNA follows: TGTGCCAGCAGTTTGCTGGGAGTGACCTACGAGCAGTACTTC. The encoded protein is CASSLLGVTYEQYF.

The V and J genes are TRBV5-6 and TRBJ2-2; 9 positions agree with TRBD1. The CDR3 has 13 residues. After removal of 7 bases from V and 6 bases from J, the junction contained 4 bases not matched to a gene. CDR1 and CDR2 from the germline V gene are SGHDT and YYEEEE. CDR3 loop: CASGRQGAGELFF. As DNA, the CDR3 is TGTGCCAGCGGCCGACAGGGGGCCGGGGAGCTGTTTTTT.

The count of this clone is one. The CDR3 region is CASSRDRVAPLHF. CDR3 DNA: TGCGCCAGCTCCCGGGACAGGGTTGCACCCCTCCACTTT. The rearrangement links TRBV10-1 to TRBJ1-6, with 9 bases lining up with TRBD1. The CDR3 is 13 amino acids. The germline CDR1 and CDR2 sequences are WNHNN and SYGVQD (reference sequence). V gave up 8 bases and J gave up 11 bases; unmatched junction bases: 7.

This clone came up once. This sequence joins TRBV2 and TRBJ2-2, with 9 bases that match TRBD1. Trimming at V came to 6 bases and at J to 2 bases, leaving 16 bases not matched to a gene. This CDR3 spans 19 amino acids. The V gene's germline CDR1 is SNHLY and CDR2 FYNNEI. CDR3 nucleotides: TGTGCCAGCAGCGACCTAAACAGGGGGCGCAAAATAAACACCGGGGAGCTGTTTTTT. This translates into CASSDLNRGRKINTGELFF.

The rearrangement joins TRBV7-8 to TRBJ2-1; the D gene could be TRBD1 or TRBD2 (6 bases each). CDR3 length: 15 residues. CDR1 and CDR2 (germline): SGHVS, FQNEAQ. The germline V and J ends were trimmed by 7 bases and 2 bases, with 15 bases remaining between them. The chain's CDR3 is CASTSGAGPYNEQFF. DNA of the CDR3: TGTGCCAGCACCTCGGGGGCAGGTCCCTACAATGAGCAGTTCTTC.

The gene calls are TRBV4-2 and TRBJ2-5, with 7 bases matching TRBD2. CDR1 is LGHNA, CDR2 YNFKEQ, per germline. Trimming at V came to 1 base and at J to 5 bases, leaving 7 bases not matched to a gene. The CDR3 consists of 15 residues. CDR3 amino acids: CASSQGGSGAETQYF. CDR3 in DNA: TGTGCCAGCAGCCAAGGAGGGAGCGGGGCTGAGACCCAGTACTTC.

Written as DNA, the CDR3 is TGTGCCAGCAGCTTATGGGGGACAGCGATAACCGGGGAGCTGTTTTTT. This translates into CASSLWGTAITGELFF. This rearrangement joins TRBV11-3 to TRBJ2-2; 7 bases are a match to TRBD1. The CDR3 has 16 residues. With 2 bases clipped from V and 5 bases from J, the junction kept 8 bases outside the gene matches. Germline V gene sequence: CDR1 SGHNT, CDR2 YENEEA.

The chain recombines TRBV28 with TRBJ1-5; 12 nucleotides line up with TRBD1. The CDR3 spans 18 residues. V shed 5 bases, J shed 1 base, and the junction held 9 bases outside the gene matches. Germline CDR1 reads MDHEN; CDR2 reads SYDVKM. CDR3: CASSPGQGARRSNQPQHF. Here the CDR3 DNA reads TGTGCCAGCAGTCCGGGACAGGGGGCAAGGAGAAGCAATCAGCCCCAGCATTTT. The full variable domain, rest sourced from reference TRBV28 and TRBJ1-5, is DVKVTQSSRYLVKRTGEKVFLECVQDMDHENMFWYRQDPGLGLRLIYFSYDVKMKEKGDIPEGYSVSREKKERFSLILESASTNQTSMYLCASSPGQGARRSNQPQHFGDGTRLSIL.

The genes are TRBV2 and TRBJ1-2; D might be TRBD1 (6 bases). V shed 8 bases and J shed 7 bases, with 17 bases lying between them. Germline values: CDR1 SNHLY, CDR2 FYNNEI. The CDR3 length is 13 residues. CDR3 nucleotide sequence: TGTGCCAGCCACTTGGACAGCGGTGTTGGCTACACCTTC. Translating gives CASHLDSGVGYTF. The variable domain in full, with the rest retrieved from reference TRBV2 and TRBJ1-2, is EPEVTQTPSHQVTQMGQEVILRCVPISNHLYFYWYRQILGQKVEFLVSFYNNEISEKSEIFDDQFSVERPDGSNFTLKIRSTKLEDSAMYFCASHLDSGVGYTFGSGTRLTVV.

The rearrangement links TRBV5-1 to TRBJ2-7, with a possible D match to TRBD1 (6 bases). V lost 4 bases to trimming and J lost 7 bases, with 24 bases between them. The germline V gene encodes CDR1 SGHRS and CDR2 YFSETQ. The CDR3 extends over 16 amino acids. The CDR3 is CASSPQVGGTFQEQYF. CDR3 in DNA: TGCGCCAGCAGCCCCCAGGTTGGGGGCACTTTTCAGGAGCAGTACTTC. Based on the CDR3 plus reference TRBV5-1 and TRBJ2-7, the full variable domain is KAGVTQTPRYLIKTRGQQVTLSCSPISGHRSVSWYQQTPGQGLQFLFEYFSETQRNKGNFPGRFSGRQFSNSRSEMNVSTLELGDSALYLCASSPQVGGTFQEQYFGPGTRLTVT.

V is TRBV5-4 and J is TRBJ2-5; D is perhaps TRBD1 (5 bases). The CDR3 is made up of 12 amino acids. Germline values: CDR1 SGHNT, CDR2 YYREEE (reference sequence). Between the trimmed V and J ends, which lost 10 bases and 3 bases, there was a span of 13 bases. The CDR3 sequence: CASRRAEETQYF. The CDR3 nucleotides are TGTGCCTCCCGCAGGGCGGAAGAGACCCAGTACTTC.

The chain recombines TRBV3-1 (or the pseudogene TRBV3-2) with TRBJ2-1, with 7 bases fitting TRBD1. The V segment lost 3 bases and the J segment 2 bases; nucleotides outside the gene matches: 4. Germline V gives CDR1 LGHDT, CDR2 YNNKEL (reference sequence). There are 15 residues in the CDR3. Written as DNA, the CDR3 is TGTGCCAGCAGCCACCGGGACAGCCCCTACAATGAGCAGTTCTTC. It specifies CASSHRDSPYNEQFF.

This clone was seen a single time. V is TRBV14 and J is TRBJ1-4; D gene ambiguous. Deletions cut 4 bases from V and 5 bases from J, with 8 bases between. This CDR3 contains 13 residues. Germline V gives CDR1 SGHDN, CDR2 FVKESK. The CDR3 DNA is TGTGCCAGCAGCCGGTCTTCCAATGAAAAACTGTTTTTT. It codes for CASSRSSNEKLFF.

This sequence joins TRBV7-8 and TRBJ2-7; TRBD2 matches at 15 bases. The J segment lost 2 bases and the V segment lost 2 bases, leaving 10 bases of the junction unmatched. Germline V lookup: CDR1 SGHVS, CDR2 FQNEAQ. The CDR3 has 19 amino acids. The CDR3 region has the DNA TGTGCCAGCAGCTTACAGGGACTAGCGGGAGGACGTCTGGCCTACGAGCAGTACTTC. Amino acids: CASSLQGLAGGRLAYEQYF.

The gene calls are TRBV29-1 and TRBJ2-7; D possibly matches TRBD1 or TRBD2 (6 bases each). V was clipped by 5 bases and J by 7 bases, with 18 bases between them. This CDR3 has 13 residues. The germline gives CDR1 SQVTM, CDR2 ANQGSEA. The CDR3 sequence is CSVLREQGGEQYF. CDR3 coding DNA: TGCAGCGTTCTGCGGGAACAAGGGGGAGAGCAGTACTTC.

This chain joins TRBV2 and TRBJ2-7; 10 nucleotides agree with TRBD1. Losses at the gene ends were 10 bases for V and 5 bases for J; bases not matched to a gene: 14. This CDR3 has 15 residues. In germline, CDR1 is SNHLY, CDR2 FYNNEI. The DNA of the CDR3 is TGTGCCACCAAAAGGCCTGGGACAGGGGCTCACGAGCAGTACTTC. This encodes CATKRPGTGAHEQYF.

The V gene is TRBV18, the J gene TRBJ1-3; no reliable D call. This CDR3 has 16 amino acids. In germline, CDR1 is KGHSH, CDR2 LQKENI. The germline V and J ends were trimmed by 1 base and 2 bases, with 12 bases remaining between them. CDR3 coding DNA: TGTGCCAGCTCACCACTCACCGGGGAGGCTGGAAACACCATATATTTT. Protein sequence: CASSPLTGEAGNTIYF.

The rearrangement uses TRBV7-3 and TRBJ1-6; D perhaps matches TRBD1 (6 bases). This CDR3 has 14 residues. Germline-derived CDR1 and CDR2 are SGHTA and FQGTGA. Trimming removed 2 bases from V and 10 bases from J, with 12 bases in between. The CDR3 sequence: CASSLGTLGSPLHF. The CDR3 DNA follows: TGTGCCAGCAGCTTAGGGACATTAGGCTCACCCCTCCACTTT.

A note on this clone: Other DNA sequences in the sample encode the same CDR3. The rearrangement links TRBV12-3 or TRBV12-4 to TRBJ2-7; the D is unclear. This CDR3 is 12 amino acids long. The ends were cut back, 5 bases at V and 0 bases at J, with 5 bases in the middle. CDR3 sequence reads: CASSPSSYEQYF. The CDR3 nucleotides are TGTGCCAGCAGTCCGAGCTCCTACGAGCAGTACTTC.

The V and J genes are TRBV9 and TRBJ2-2; TRBD1 is a possible D gene (6 bases). Germline loops: CDR1 SGDLS, CDR2 YYNGEE. CDR3 length equals 15 residues. V was trimmed by 2 bases and J by 4 bases, leaving 12 bases between them. CDR3: CASSVALQGTGELFF. In nucleotides, the CDR3 is TGTGCCAGCAGCGTCGCCTTACAGGGCACCGGGGAGCTGTTTTTT. The full variable domain, rest sourced from reference TRBV9 and TRBJ2-2, is DSGVTQTPKHLITATGQRVTLRCSPRSGDLSVYWYQQSLDQGLQFLIQYYNGEERAKGNILERFSAQQFPDLHSELNLSSLELGDSALYFCASSVALQGTGELFFGEGSRLTVL.

This rearrangement joins TRBV11-1 to TRBJ2-7, with D perhaps being TRBD1 or TRBD2 (8 bases each). The germline V gene has CDR1 SGHAT and CDR2 FQDESV (reference sequence). The CDR3 has 14 amino acids. Trimming removed 3 bases from V and 3 bases from J, with 12 bases in between. CDR3 coding DNA: TGTGCCAGCAGCTTTAGCGGGACAGGCTACGAGCAGTACTTC. Its protein product is CASSFSGTGYEQYF.

J is TRBJ1-1 and V is TRBV28; D is possibly TRBD1 (5 bases). Germline V gene sequence: CDR1 MDHEN, CDR2 SYDVKM. Trimming shortened V by 6 bases and J by 6 bases, and 23 bases separated the two germline ends. This CDR3 spans 16 amino acids. The chain's CDR3 is CASSPDGGGIRAEAFF. The CDR3 region has the DNA TGTGCCAGCAGCCCCGACGGGGGGGGGATTAGGGCTGAAGCTTTCTTT.

The chain employs TRBV15 and TRBJ1-3; TRBD1 aligns across 8 bases. CDR3 size: 15 residues. Germline CDR1 LNHNV, CDR2 YYDKDF (reference sequence). Unmatched junction bases numbered 6, after V lost 4 bases and J lost 4 bases. In DNA, the CDR3 is TGTGCCACCAGCACTGACAGGGGATACGGAAACACCATATATTTT. It specifies CATSTDRGYGNTIYF.

The table lists this clone with a count of one. This chain connects TRBV11-2 to TRBJ2-1, with D possibly being TRBD1 or TRBD2 (5 bases each). Germline CDR1 and CDR2: SGHAT and FQNNGV. This CDR3 comprises 15 residues. The ends were cut back, 5 bases at V and 4 bases at J, with 15 bases in the middle. DNA of the CDR3: TGTGCCAGCAGCGCCCGGGGTAGGGGATACAATGAGCAGTTCTTC. This encodes CASSARGRGYNEQFF.

The chain couples TRBV5-1 to TRBJ1-3; 7 nucleotides agree with TRBD1. The CDR3 covers 15 residues. J was trimmed by 0 bases and V by 4 bases; bases with no gene match: 4. Germline lookup yields CDR1 SGHRS and CDR2 YFSETQ. DNA for the CDR3: TGCGCCAGCAGCCCCGGGACAGTCTCTGGAAACACCATATATTTT. Translated, it gives CASSPGTVSGNTIYF.

The rearrangement uses TRBV12-5 and TRBJ2-3; a possible D gene is TRBD1 (6 bases). Deletions cut 3 bases from V and 7 bases from J, with 11 bases between. Germline V lookup: CDR1 LGHNT, CDR2 FRNRAP. The length of the CDR3 is 13 residues. Here the CDR3 reads CASGFSGAHTQYF. The CDR3 bases are TGTGCTAGTGGTTTTTCAGGGGCCCATACGCAGTATTTT.

The chain uses TRBV7-9 and TRBJ1-2; 7 nucleotides line up with TRBD1. CDR1 and CDR2 (germline): SEHNR, FQNEAQ (reference sequence). The CDR3 has 14 residues. V shed 0 bases, J shed 2 bases, and the junction held 0 bases outside the gene matches. The CDR3 spells CASSLAGGNYGYTF. The CDR3 DNA follows: TGTGCCAGCAGCTTAGCAGGGGGCAACTATGGCTACACCTTC.

V is TRBV3-1 (or the pseudogene TRBV3-2) and J is TRBJ1-4, with a weak D call TRBD1 (6 bases). V gave up 4 bases and J gave up 7 bases, with 16 bases separating them. This CDR3 has 15 amino acids. CDR1 LGHDT and CDR2 YNNKEL come from the germline V gene (reference sequence). CDR3 amino acids: CASSPRRQDREKLFF. The CDR3 DNA sequence: TGTGCCAGCAGCCCAAGACGACAGGACCGTGAAAAACTGTTTTTT.

V gene TRBV7-9 combines with J gene TRBJ2-5, with D perhaps matching TRBD1 (5 bases). Trimming pared 5 bases from V and 2 bases from J, leaving 12 bases between. CDR1 and CDR2 from the germline V gene are SEHNR and FQNEAQ (reference sequence). The CDR3 is 14 amino acids. The CDR3 sequence: CASSQAQAQETQYF. The CDR3 DNA reads TGTGCCAGCAGCCAGGCACAGGCGCAAGAGACCCAGTACTTC.

The J gene is TRBJ2-7, the V gene TRBV20-1; no definite D call. CDR1 and CDR2 from the germline V gene are DFQATT and SNEGSKA (reference sequence). This CDR3 has 14 amino acids. Trimming stripped 3 bases from V and 0 bases from J, with 12 bases between. CDR3 loop: CSASLLAPSYEQYF. The DNA of the CDR3 is TGCAGTGCTAGTCTCCTGGCCCCCTCCTACGAGCAGTACTTC.

The chain uses TRBV11-2 and TRBJ2-3, with 14 nucleotides matching TRBD2. This CDR3 contains 16 residues. V was clipped by 5 bases and J by 2 bases; unmatched bases: 3. From germline, CDR1 is SGHAT and CDR2 FQNNGV. CDR3 bases: TGTGCCAGCAGCCCGGGACTAGCGGGAGCCACAGATACGCAGTATTTT. Its protein is CASSPGLAGATDTQYF.